What follows is one TCR beta chain and its context. Antigen specificity is unknown. Germline loops: CDR1 LNHNV, CDR2 YYDKDF (reference sequence). With 3 bases removed from V and 8 bases from J, the gap between germline ends came to 14 bases. CDR3 length equals 14 residues. This specimen comes from a study of blood T cells in healthy people across ages. General study results and limits: Per million T cells, TCR beta diversity dropped roughly linearly as age increased.

Every donor gave 8 to 10 milliliters of peripheral blood. Next came a second PCR, run for roughly 6 to 11 cycles, which used a sample-barcoded 5' primer along with a J-beta primer mix. TCRdb re-analysed the 5' RACE reads in MiXCR, keeping a single row per CDR3 protein. The data show around 900,000 distinct CDR3 sequences, roughly half seen once. V usage is TRBV15 and J usage is TRBJ2-1, with D possibly matching TRBD1 (5 bases). The sample taken for sequencing was blood. The receptor's source is a woman in her fifties or sixties in good health. The CDR3 DNA is TGTGCCACCAGCAGGCGTCAGGGTATCGATGAGCAGTTCTTC. Its protein is CATSRRQGIDEQFF.